The 18 T cell receptor beta chains reported below all come from one sample, sequenced in a study of identical twins. TCRdb itself ran the 5' RACE reads through MiXCR, one entry per CDR3 protein. The table lists some 790,000 distinct CDR3 sequences, about 20% of them singletons. The sample also formed part of further work on T cells expressing NK-cell markers.

Input material: PBMCs. These TCRs come from a woman under 30 in good health.

This clonotype was found a few times. The J gene is TRBJ2-1, the V gene TRBV5-1; the D gene is possibly TRBD2 (6 bases). V was cut by 0 bases and J by 9 bases, with 13 bases left in between. The CDR3 runs 14 residues. Germline V gene lookup returns CDR1 SGHRS and CDR2 YFSETQ. Written as DNA, the CDR3 is TGCGCCAGCAGCTTGGATCCTAGCGCCGTTGAGCAGTTCTTC. Translation gives CASSLDPSAVEQFF.

This clonotype was seen repeatedly, ten times or more. The V and J genes are TRBV20-1 and TRBJ1-2; D is uncertain. The CDR3 runs 11 residues. CDR1 and CDR2 from the germline V gene are DFQATT and SNEGSKA (reference sequence). Trimming left V 1 base short and J 6 bases short, with 6 bases between. CDR3 amino acids: CSARGGDGYTF. The CDR3 nucleotides read TGCAGTGCTAGAGGTGGGGATGGCTACACCTTC.

The chain recombines TRBV20-1 with TRBJ2-3; 7 nucleotides line up with TRBD2. The V gene's germline CDR1 is DFQATT and CDR2 SNEGSKA (reference sequence). V lost 0 bases, J lost 7 bases, and 10 bases stayed unmatched. The CDR3 has 15 amino acids. CDR3 in DNA: TGCAGTGCTAGAGATCTCGGAGCGGGATTTTATACGCAGTATTTT. Its protein product is CSARDLGAGFYTQYF.

This clonotype was seen at least ten times. The CDR3 spells CASSRDRSYEQYF. The DNA for the CDR3 is TGTGCCAGCAGTCGGGACAGGTCCTACGAGCAGTACTTC. The V gene is TRBV12-3 or TRBV12-4, the J gene TRBJ2-7, with 8 bases matching TRBD1. The CDR3 loop spans 13 amino acids. The ends lost 5 bases at V and 1 base at J; junction bases unmatched: 1.

The chain recombines TRBV7-6 with TRBJ2-1, with D perhaps matching TRBD1 (6 bases). CDR3 length equals 14 residues. Germline assignment: CDR1 SGHVS and CDR2 FNYEAQ. V was clipped by 5 bases and J by 8 bases, with 16 bases between them. For the CDR3, the DNA is TGTGCCAGCAGCGGTATCTGGGGACACGATGAGCAGTTCTTC. Translating gives CASSGIWGHDEQFF.

In DNA, the CDR3 is TGCAGTGCTAGAGGACAGGGTGCTTCACCCCTCCACTTT. It translates to CSARGQGASPLHF. The chain has TRBV20-1 and TRBJ1-6, with 7 bases matching TRBD1. CDR1 is DFQATT and CDR2 is SNEGSKA in the germline V gene (reference sequence). Losses at the gene ends were 1 base for V and 9 bases for J; bases not matched to a gene: 3. The CDR3 runs to 13 residues.

The chain links TRBV6-8 to TRBJ1-1, with 8 bases aligning to TRBD1. V was pared by 7 bases and J by 4 bases, with 17 bases of the junction left unmatched. Germline CDR1 is MNHGY and CDR2 is SAAAGT. The CDR3 has 17 residues. In DNA form, the CDR3 reads TGTGCCAGCATCCTACCCCGGGACAGGTCACGCACCACTGAAGCTTTCTTT. Translated: CASILPRDRSRTTEAFF.

CDR3 DNA: TGTGCCAGTCACAGGGTGATCAGCACCGGGGAGCTGTTTTTT. Residues: CASHRVISTGELFF. The chain links TRBV2 to TRBJ2-2; TRBD1 might be the D (6 bases). CDR1 is SNHLY and CDR2 is FYNNEI in the germline V gene. CDR3 length: 14 residues. V shed 9 bases and J shed 4 bases, with 15 bases lying between them.

This clonotype was detected a few times. The V gene is TRBV3-1, the J gene TRBJ1-2; 8 bases line up with TRBD1. V lost 6 bases, J lost 7 bases, and 16 bases stayed unmatched. Germline lookup yields CDR1 LGHDT and CDR2 YNNKEL (reference sequence). The CDR3 runs to 16 residues. CDR3 protein: CASRPIGQGGTSGYTF. CDR3 sequence (DNA): TGTGCCAGCAGGCCAATTGGACAGGGAGGGACCTCTGGCTACACCTTC.

This clonotype was picked up a small number of times. The rearrangement links TRBV20-1 to TRBJ2-7; D remains unclear. The CDR3 contains 12 residues. V shed 6 bases and J shed 5 bases, with 14 bases lying between them. Germline values: CDR1 DFQATT, CDR2 SNEGSKA (reference sequence). CDR3 bases: TGCAGTGCAATTATACTTGGGCACGAGCAGTACTTC. It codes for CSAIILGHEQYF.

This clonotype was found a few times. The V and J genes are TRBV5-1 and TRBJ1-2; D remains unclear. The CDR3 length is 15 residues. V was cut by 2 bases and J by 1 base, with 12 bases left in between. Per germline, CDR1 SGHRS and CDR2 YFSETQ. CDR3 nucleotide sequence: TGCGCCAGCAGCTTACAGAGGGAGAATAACTATGGCTACACCTTC. Protein: CASSLQRENNYGYTF. Variable domain in full (rest from reference TRBV5-1 and TRBJ1-2): KAGVTQTPRYLIKTRGQQVTLSCSPISGHRSVSWYQQTPGQGLQFLFEYFSETQRNKGNFPGRFSGRQFSNSRSEMNVSTLELGDSALYLCASSLQRENNYGYTFGSGTRLTVV.

The rearrangement uses TRBV2 and TRBJ2-6; the match to TRBD1 covers 7 bases. Germline CDR1 and CDR2: SNHLY and FYNNEI. Trimming removed 6 bases from V and 4 bases from J; junction bases left unmatched: 12. CDR3 length: 17 amino acids. CDR3 nucleotides: TGTGCCAGCAGATGGGGGTCGACAGGGACCGGGGCCAACGTCCTGACTTTC. It encodes CASRWGSTGTGANVLTF.

The genes are TRBV6-1 and TRBJ1-6, with 8 bases lining up with TRBD1. Germline-derived CDR1 and CDR2 are MNHNS and SASEGT. The CDR3 is 14 amino acids. The trim removed 4 bases at V and 9 bases at J, leaving 5 bases unmatched. The CDR3 protein is CASSGDRRGSPLHF. CDR3 sequence (DNA): TGTGCCAGCAGTGGGGACAGGCGGGGTTCACCCCTCCACTTT.

This clonotype was counted once. V usage is TRBV20-1 and J usage is TRBJ2-3, with 7 bases that match TRBD1. The ends lost 0 bases at V and 5 bases at J; junction bases unmatched: 8. Germline CDR1 is DFQATT and CDR2 is SNEGSKA (reference sequence). This CDR3 has 15 amino acids. In DNA form, the CDR3 reads TGCAGTGCTAGAGATGTGAGACAGGGAGAAGATACGCAGTATTTT. Its translation: CSARDVRQGEDTQYF.

V gene TRBV5-4 combines with J gene TRBJ2-5; possibly TRBD2 for D (6 bases). Germline V gene data show CDR1 as SGHNT and CDR2 as YYREEE (reference sequence). The CDR3 covers 13 residues. The V and J ends lost 7 bases and 1 base respectively, with 11 bases between them. CDR3 nucleotides: TGTGCCAGCTGGTGGCGGGGCCAAGAGACCCAGTACTTC. Protein sequence: CASWWRGQETQYF.

The V call is TRBV20-1, the J call TRBJ2-7; no firm D call. The CDR3 sequence is 11 residues long. V lost 3 bases to trimming and J lost 5 bases, with 8 bases between them. Germline V lookup: CDR1 DFQATT, CDR2 SNEGSKA (reference sequence). CDR3: CSASKGHEQYF. CDR3 DNA sequence: TGCAGTGCTAGTAAAGGGCACGAGCAGTACTTC.

The chain employs TRBV7-9 and TRBJ2-1, with 13 bases aligning to TRBD2. CDR1 is SEHNR, CDR2 FQNEAQ, per germline (reference sequence). This CDR3 is 17 amino acids long. With 5 bases clipped from V and 5 bases from J, the junction kept 9 bases outside the gene matches. DNA of the CDR3: TGTGCCAGCAGCCTAGGACTAGCGGGAGTGATAAACAATGAGCAGTTCTTC. This gives the protein CASSLGLAGVINNEQFF.

This clonotype was detected only a few times. The chain uses TRBV6-5 and TRBJ2-7; 9 bases line up with TRBD2. Germline V gene data show CDR1 as MNHEY and CDR2 as SVGAGI. The V and J ends lost 2 bases and 7 bases, in that order; junction bases with no gene match: 9. The CDR3 sequence is 15 residues long. DNA for the CDR3: TGTGCCAGCAGTTACCCACTGGCGGGGGGGAAAGAGCAGTACTTC. It codes for CASSYPLAGGKEQYF.